These T cell receptor beta chains were read from a single sample in a study of blood T cell repertoires in COVID-19. TCRdb keeps only in-frame clones here, not all; method: immunoSEQ multiplex PCR. The sample lists about 270,000 clones; around 89% were seen once. Sequences were obtained from PBMCs or T cells enriched from blood (not recorded which). These receptors all stem from a young woman who had recovered from COVID-19. Both conserved end residues are part of each CDR3. D genes are given only for firm matches. Size tells how often a clone was seen (once, few, many) or the class of an expanded clone, and some rows leave it out.

NA	TRBV7-9	TRBJ1-6	NA	CASSLDRDSPLHF	TGTGCCAGCAGCTTAGACCGAGATTCACCCCTCCACTTT
NA	TRBV14	TRBJ2-7	TRBD1	CASSPGPGQGTYEQYF	TGTGCCAGCAGCCCCGGACCGGGACAGGGGACCTACGAGCAGTACTTC
NA	TRBV6-5	TRBJ1-6	TRBD1	CASSRQGDSPLHF	TGTGCCAGCAGTAGACAGGGGGACTCACCCCTCCACTTT
NA	TRBV27	TRBJ1-2	TRBD1	CASSLWAGQGVRGYTF	TGTGCCAGCAGTTTATGGGCGGGACAGGGGGTACGCGGCTACACCTTC
NA	TRBV7-3	TRBJ2-1	NA	CASSLFPGGMGNEQFF	TGTGCCAGCAGCTTATTCCCGGGGGGCATGGGTAATGAGCAGTTCTTC
NA	TRBV7-3	TRBJ2-7	TRBD2	CASSSSFGGEQYF	TGTGCCAGCAGCTCCTCTTTCGGGGGGGAGCAGTACTTC
NA	TRBV6-1	TRBJ1-2	NA	CASSEYETDYTF	TGTGCCAGCAGTGAATATGAAACAGACTACACCTTC
NA	TRBV3-1/TRBV3-2	TRBJ1-1	TRBD1	CASSQAGGWDTEAFF	TGTGCCAGCAGCCAAGCAGGGGGCTGGGACACTGAAGCTTTCTTT
NA	TRBV25-1	TRBJ1-4	NA	CASSEGLGVEKLFF	TGTGCCAGCAGTGAGGGACTAGGGGTCGAAAAACTGTTTTTT
once	TRBV2	TRBJ2-7	NA	CASSGETLYEQYF	TGTGCCAGCAGTGGGGAGACCCTCTACGAGCAGTACTTC
NA	TRBV5-1	TRBJ2-2	NA	CASSVRAHTGELFF	TGCGCCAGCAGCGTGAGGGCCCACACCGGGGAGCTGTTTTTT
few	TRBV28	TRBJ1-1	TRBD1	CASTPATGAGTEAFF	TGTGCCAGCACCCCAGCGACAGGGGCAGGGACTGAAGCTTTCTTT
once	TRBV18	TRBJ1-1	TRBD1	CASSARGRDTEAFF	TGTGCCAGCTCCGCGAGGGGGCGGGACACTGAAGCTTTCTTT
NA	TRBV4-2	TRBJ2-7	NA	CASSPSPQGRAYEQYF	TGTGCCAGCAGCCCTTCCCCCCAGGGCAGGGCCTACGAGCAGTACTTC
NA	TRBV5-1	TRBJ2-3	TRBD2	CASFGGALTDTQYF	TGCGCCAGCTTCGGGGGGGCCCTCACAGATACGCAGTATTTT
few	TRBV7-6	TRBJ1-5	TRBD1	CASSVGQGAVQPQHF	TGTGCCAGCAGCGTAGGACAGGGGGCGGTTCAGCCCCAGCATTTT
NA	TRBV19	TRBJ1-2	NA	CASSIPRGYTF	TGTGCCAGTAGTATTCCCCGGGGCTACACCTTC
NA	TRBV5-1	TRBJ1-1	TRBD1	CASSNGQGGNTEAFF	TGCGCCAGCAGCAACGGACAGGGGGGGAACACTGAAGCTTTCTTT
few	TRBV7-9	TRBJ2-7	NA	CASSFQGKDEQYF	TGTGCCAGCAGCTTCCAGGGCAAGGACGAGCAGTACTTC
once	TRBV5-1	TRBJ1-5	TRBD1	CASRNGTGNNQPQHF	TGCGCCAGCCGAAATGGGACAGGTAACAATCAGCCCCAGCATTTT
NA	TRBV6-4	TRBJ2-3	TRBD2	CASSEGSGGATDTQYF	TGTGCCAGCAGTGAGGGTAGCGGGGGGGCCACAGATACGCAGTATTTT
NA	TRBV9	TRBJ1-2	TRBD1	CASSATGGDYGYTF	TGTGCCAGCAGCGCGACAGGGGGCGACTATGGCTACACCTTC
NA	TRBV5-1	TRBJ1-2	TRBD1	CASQPGTGSGYGYTF	TGCGCCAGCCAACCCGGGACAGGGTCGGGCTATGGCTACACCTTC
NA	TRBV28	TRBJ1-1	NA	CASSEGDTEAFF	TGTGCCAGCAGTGAGGGGGACACTGAAGCTTTCTTT
once	TRBV5-6	TRBJ2-7	NA	CASSPVAIPVRDEQYF	TGTGCCAGCAGCCCTGTAGCAATTCCGGTCAGGGACGAGCAGTACTTC
once	TRBV6-1	TRBJ1-3	NA	CASSDGAGNTIYF	TGTGCCAGCAGTGATGGGGCAGGGAACACCATATATTTT
NA	TRBV6-5	TRBJ1-2	TRBD1	CASSRTGDYGYTF	TGTGCCAGCAGCCGGACAGGGGACTATGGCTACACCTTC
NA	TRBV11-2	TRBJ1-2	NA	CASSLGRAGYTF	TGTGCCAGCAGCTTAGGCAGGGCGGGCTACACCTTC
NA	TRBV6-6	TRBJ1-2	TRBD1	CASSRIPQGQSYGYTF	TGTGCCAGCAGTCGAATTCCGCAGGGACAGAGCTATGGCTACACCTTC
NA	TRBV19	TRBJ1-1	NA	CASSPRLRRVFEAFF	TGTGCCAGTAGCCCTCGGCTGCGGCGAGTTTTTGAAGCTTTCTTT
NA	TRBV6-1	TRBJ1-6	TRBD1	CASSSTGTNSPLHF	TGTGCCAGCAGTTCGACAGGGACCAATTCACCCCTCCACTTT
NA	TRBV6-5	TRBJ1-5	NA	CASGAGSYQPQHF	TGTGCCAGCGGGGCTGGATCCTATCAGCCCCAGCATTTT
NA	TRBV4-1	TRBJ2-7	TRBD1	CARRFDRGPGRSGVYEQYF	TGCGCCAGGCGATTTGACAGGGGGCCAGGACGTAGTGGGGTTTACGAGCAGTACTTC
NA	TRBV7-9	TRBJ2-7	NA	CASLRWGVNEQYF	TGTGCCTCGCTCCGATGGGGGGTAAACGAGCAGTACTTC
NA	TRBV19	TRBJ1-3	NA	CASSPGPTGNTIYF	TGTGCCAGTAGCCCAGGGCCTACTGGAAACACCATATATTTT
NA	TRBV2	TRBJ1-1	TRBD1	CASSGDRLNTEAFF	TGTGCCAGCAGTGGGGACAGGTTGAACACTGAAGCTTTCTTT
NA	TRBV28	TRBJ1-3	TRBD1	CASSSTGLGNTIYF	TGTGCCAGCAGTTCGACAGGGCTTGGAAACACCATATATTTT
NA	TRBV2	TRBJ2-1	NA	CASSDSAGGFNEQFF	TGTGCCAGCAGTGACAGTGCGGGTGGTTTTAATGAGCAGTTCTTC
NA	TRBV28	TRBJ1-4	TRBD1	CASSGGQGNEKLFF	TGTGCCAGCAGTGGGGGACAGGGGAATGAAAAACTGTTTTTT
NA	TRBV6-5	TRBJ1-6	NA	CASSRQKYNSPLHF	TGTGCCAGCAGCCGACAGAAATATAATTCACCCCTCCACTTT
NA	TRBV5-6	TRBJ2-5	NA	CASSWGSQETQYF	TGTGCCAGCAGCTGGGGCAGTCAAGAGACCCAGTACTTC
NA	TRBV6-6	TRBJ2-7	TRBD2	CASIQSGLETFHEQYF	TGTGCCAGCATCCAAAGCGGACTAGAAACTTTCCACGAGCAGTACTTC
NA	TRBV4-1	TRBJ1-2	TRBD1	CASSQVRTGDYGYTF	TGCGCCAGCAGCCAAGTGCGGACAGGGGACTATGGCTACACCTTC
NA	TRBV5-8	TRBJ1-3	NA	CASSLGDTIYF	TGTGCCAGCAGCTTGGGAGACACCATATATTTT
NA	TRBV7-2	TRBJ2-7	NA	CASRFRGSHEQYF	TGTGCCAGCAGATTCAGGGGATCCCACGAGCAGTACTTC
once	TRBV13	TRBJ2-5	TRBD2	CASTFGTSGETQYF	TGTGCCAGCACCTTCGGGACTAGCGGGGAGACCCAGTACTTC
NA	TRBV6-5	TRBJ1-2	TRBD1	CASRGQGGADYGYTF	TGTGCCAGCAGAGGACAGGGAGGGGCGGACTATGGCTACACCTTC
few	TRBV5-4	TRBJ1-2	NA	CASSPQGYGYTF	TGTGCCAGCAGCCCACAGGGCTATGGCTACACCTTC